This T cell receptor (beta chain) was recorded in a study of regulatory T cells in long-lasting Graves disease. Background on the study: For a period under 3 months, newly diagnosed Graves' patients had taken antithyroid drugs.

Sequencing libraries for TCR beta were prepared with iRepertoire HTBI primers and Arm-PCR of CDR3 regions. TCRdb re-called the multiplex PCR reads with MiXCR, one entry per CDR3 protein. Of 350,000 to 400,000 distinct CDR3 sequences detected, roughly 15% appear once; the ten largest clones hold 22%. Broader study findings: Persistent Graves' cases showed lower TCR diversity than newly diagnosed cases.

Many counts were recorded for this clonotype. What it recognizes is unknown. Per germline, CDR1 LNHDA and CDR2 SQIVND (reference sequence). V shed 4 bases and J shed 3 bases, with 9 bases lying between them. The CDR3 spans 13 residues. Time point of the sample: newly diagnosed GD, antithyroid drugs for less than 3 months. The TCR library was made from RNA extracted from PBMCs. Guidelines of the American Thyroid Association were used to diagnose Graves' disease. J is TRBJ1-1 and V is TRBV19, with unresolved D. The sequence was obtained from a female donor with Graves disease. Sequenced here: peripheral blood mononuclear cells (PBMCs), sampled at new diagnosis, from a patient treated with antithyroid drugs. The CDR3 sequence is CASSTDRDTEAFF. The CDR3 bases are TGTGCCAGTAGTACAGACCGGGACACTGAAGCTTTCTTT.